The clone carrying this TCR delta chain was seen at least ten times. What it binds is unknown. Given a far larger clone just one base away, this is likely a sequencing read error. Other DNA sequences in this sample translate to the same CDR3. TCRdb processed the multiplex PCR reads again with the CATT caller. Of approximately 60,000 delta-chain clones listed, approximately 1.5% are singletons. This entry is derived from a study of γδ T cells in repeated Plasmodium falciparum infection. For the study at large: Malian repertoires were sampled cross-sectionally without transmission and longitudinally through febrile malaria. Regarding the study as a whole: Compared with Australian children, Malian Vdelta2-negative repertoires seemed more clonal, less diverse, less shared. In Vdelta2-negative, largely Vdelta1+, gammadelta repertoires, repeated controlled infections appeared to drive clonal selection waves.

Germline lookup yields CDR1 TVYSNPD and CDR2 GDNSRS (reference sequence). The length of the CDR3 is 22 residues. Vgamma9/Vdelta2+ and Vdelta2-negative gammadelta T cells were flow-sorted from PBMC for bulk sequencing. The sequencing sample was made of gamma-delta T cells from blood. V gene TRDV3 combines with J gene TRDJ1; 12 bases align to TRDD3. The receptor comes from a pool of human donors (malaria-infected and uninfected, not separated). CDR3 protein: CAFCPSFLQYWGIPDRTDKLIF. The CDR3 DNA sequence: TGTGCCTTTTGCCCGAGCTTCCTACAGTACTGGGGGATACCGGATCGTACCGATAAACTCATCTTC.